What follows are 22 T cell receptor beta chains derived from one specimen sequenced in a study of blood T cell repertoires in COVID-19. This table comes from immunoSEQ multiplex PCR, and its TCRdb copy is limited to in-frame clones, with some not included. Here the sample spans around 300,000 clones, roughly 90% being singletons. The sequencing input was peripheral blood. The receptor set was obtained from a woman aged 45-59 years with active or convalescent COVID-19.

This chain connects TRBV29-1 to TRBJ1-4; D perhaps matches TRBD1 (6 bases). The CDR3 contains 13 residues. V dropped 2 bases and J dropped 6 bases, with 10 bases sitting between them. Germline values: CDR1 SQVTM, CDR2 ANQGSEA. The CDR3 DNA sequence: TGCAGCGTTGAAAGGGGGGGGGATGAAAAACTGTTTTTT. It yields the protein CSVERGGDEKLFF.

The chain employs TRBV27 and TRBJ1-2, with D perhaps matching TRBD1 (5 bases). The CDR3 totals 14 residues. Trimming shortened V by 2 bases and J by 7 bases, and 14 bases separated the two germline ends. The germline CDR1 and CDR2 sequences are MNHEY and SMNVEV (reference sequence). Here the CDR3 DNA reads TGTGCCAGCAGTTTAGGGTGCGGGACGTGTGGCTACACCTTC. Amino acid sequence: CASSLGCGTCGYTF.

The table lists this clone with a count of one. The CDR3 region is CASSAQEGAYQPQHF. The CDR3 nucleotides are TGTGCCAGCAGTGCTCAAGAGGGGGCCTATCAGCCCCAGCATTTT. The V and J genes are TRBV28 and TRBJ1-5, with TRBD1 matching over 7 bases. The J segment lost 5 bases and the V segment lost 5 bases, leaving 9 bases of the junction unmatched. CDR1 is MDHEN, CDR2 SYDVKM, per germline. This CDR3 contains 15 residues.

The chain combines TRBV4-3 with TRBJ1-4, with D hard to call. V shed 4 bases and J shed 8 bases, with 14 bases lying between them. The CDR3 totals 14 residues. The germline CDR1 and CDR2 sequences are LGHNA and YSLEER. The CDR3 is CASSPRTTSEKLFF. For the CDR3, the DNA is TGCGCCAGCAGCCCACGAACCACTAGCGAAAAACTGTTTTTT.

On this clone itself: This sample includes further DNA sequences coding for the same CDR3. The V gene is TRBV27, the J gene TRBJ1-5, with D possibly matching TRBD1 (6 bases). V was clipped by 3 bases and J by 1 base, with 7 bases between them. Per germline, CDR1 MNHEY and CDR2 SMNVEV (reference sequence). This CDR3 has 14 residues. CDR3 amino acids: CASSLTGSNQPQHF. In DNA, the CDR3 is TGTGCCAGCAGTTTGACAGGAAGCAATCAGCCCCAGCATTTT.

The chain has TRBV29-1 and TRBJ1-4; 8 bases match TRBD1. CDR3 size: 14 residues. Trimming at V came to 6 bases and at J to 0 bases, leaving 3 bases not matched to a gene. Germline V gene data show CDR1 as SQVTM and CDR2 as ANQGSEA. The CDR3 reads CSVLTGATNEKLFF. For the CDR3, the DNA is TGCAGCGTCCTGACAGGGGCAACTAATGAAAAACTGTTTTTT.

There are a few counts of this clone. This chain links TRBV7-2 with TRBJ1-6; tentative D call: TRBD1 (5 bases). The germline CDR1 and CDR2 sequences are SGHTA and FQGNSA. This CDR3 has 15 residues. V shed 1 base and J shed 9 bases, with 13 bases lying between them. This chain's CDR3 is CASSLVGGSSSPLHF. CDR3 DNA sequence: TGTGCCAGCAGCTTAGTCGGGGGAAGTAGTTCACCCCTCCACTTT.

CDR3 in amino acids: CASSHGVIRGPHEQYF. The CDR3 region has the DNA TGCGCCAGCAGCCATGGAGTTATTAGAGGGCCCCACGAGCAGTACTTC. The chain employs TRBV4-1 and TRBJ2-7, with D possibly matching TRBD2 (5 bases). The V end was cut by 3 bases, the J end by 5 bases, with 20 bases between. The CDR3 runs 16 residues. Germline loops: CDR1 MGHRA, CDR2 YSYEKL.

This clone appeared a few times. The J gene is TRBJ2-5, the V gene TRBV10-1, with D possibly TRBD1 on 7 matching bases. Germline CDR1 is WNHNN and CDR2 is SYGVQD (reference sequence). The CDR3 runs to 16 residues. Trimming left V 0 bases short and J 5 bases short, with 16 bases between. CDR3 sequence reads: CASSESAGGLRETQYF. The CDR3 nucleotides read TGCGCCAGCAGTGAGTCGGCAGGGGGGCTTAGGGAGACCCAGTACTTC.

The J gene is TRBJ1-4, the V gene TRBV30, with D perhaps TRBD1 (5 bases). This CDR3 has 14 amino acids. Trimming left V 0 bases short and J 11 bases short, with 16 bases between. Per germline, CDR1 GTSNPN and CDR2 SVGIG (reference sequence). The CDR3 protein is CAWSVDNSKRKLFF. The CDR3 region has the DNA TGTGCCTGGAGTGTGGACAATTCAAAGAGGAAACTGTTTTTT.

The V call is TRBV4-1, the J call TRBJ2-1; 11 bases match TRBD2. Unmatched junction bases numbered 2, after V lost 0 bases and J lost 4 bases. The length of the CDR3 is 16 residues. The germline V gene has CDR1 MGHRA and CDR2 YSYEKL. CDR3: CASSQEGLAVYNEQFF. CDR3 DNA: TGCGCCAGCAGCCAAGAGGGACTAGCGGTATACAATGAGCAGTTCTTC.

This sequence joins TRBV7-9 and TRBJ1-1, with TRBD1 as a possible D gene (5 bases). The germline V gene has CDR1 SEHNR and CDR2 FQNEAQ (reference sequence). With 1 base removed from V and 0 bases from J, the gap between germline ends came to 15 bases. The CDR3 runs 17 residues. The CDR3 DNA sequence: TGTGCCAGCAGCTTAGGAAGGGGTACCGTTATGAACACTGAAGCTTTCTTT. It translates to CASSLGRGTVMNTEAFF.

CDR3 DNA sequence: TGTGCCAGCAGCTCCGGACAGGGGGGGGAGCTGTTTTTT. Translated: CASSSGQGGELFF. The V call is TRBV7-3, the J call TRBJ2-2, with TRBD1 matching over 9 bases. V shed 4 bases and J 8 bases; nucleotides not matched to a gene: 2. Germline CDR1 and CDR2: SGHTA and FQGTGA. The CDR3 is made up of 13 amino acids.

The CDR3 is CASSPGDRSNSPLHF. CDR3 bases: TGTGCCAGCAGCCCGGGGGACAGGTCAAATTCACCCCTCCACTTT. The chain employs TRBV27 and TRBJ1-6, with 8 bases identical to TRBD1. Germline lookup yields CDR1 MNHEY and CDR2 SMNVEV (reference sequence). The J segment lost 7 bases and the V segment lost 6 bases, leaving 8 bases of the junction unmatched. The CDR3 consists of 15 residues.

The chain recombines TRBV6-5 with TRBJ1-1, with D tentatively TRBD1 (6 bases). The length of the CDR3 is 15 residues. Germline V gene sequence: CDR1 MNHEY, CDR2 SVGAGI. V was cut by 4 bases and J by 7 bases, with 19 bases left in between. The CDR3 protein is CASSFGVQGRDEAFF. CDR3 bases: TGTGCCAGCAGTTTTGGAGTACAGGGTCGTGATGAAGCTTTCTTT.

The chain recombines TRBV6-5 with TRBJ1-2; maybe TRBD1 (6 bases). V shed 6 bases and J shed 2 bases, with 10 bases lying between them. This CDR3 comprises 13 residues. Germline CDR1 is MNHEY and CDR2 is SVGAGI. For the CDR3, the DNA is TGTGCCAGCAGCCCCGGGACAAACTATGGCTACACCTTC. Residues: CASSPGTNYGYTF.

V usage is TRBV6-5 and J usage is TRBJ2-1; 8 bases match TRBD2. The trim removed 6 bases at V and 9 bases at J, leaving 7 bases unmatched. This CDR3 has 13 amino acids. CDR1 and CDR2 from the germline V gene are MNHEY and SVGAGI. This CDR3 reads CASRERESGEQFF. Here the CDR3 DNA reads TGTGCCAGCAGGGAGCGGGAGAGCGGTGAGCAGTTCTTC.

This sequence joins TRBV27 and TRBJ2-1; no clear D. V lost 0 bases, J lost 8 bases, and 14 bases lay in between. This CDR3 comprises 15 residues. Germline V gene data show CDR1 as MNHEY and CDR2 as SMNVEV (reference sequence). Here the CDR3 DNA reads TGTGCCAGCAGTTTATCGGGCTACCCAGAGCATGAGCAGTTCTTC. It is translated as CASSLSGYPEHEQFF.

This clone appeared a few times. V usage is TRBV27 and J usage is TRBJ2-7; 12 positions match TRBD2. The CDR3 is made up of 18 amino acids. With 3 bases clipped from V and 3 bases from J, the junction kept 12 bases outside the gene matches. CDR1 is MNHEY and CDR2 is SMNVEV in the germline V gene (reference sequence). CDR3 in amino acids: CASSFRASGRVWDYEQYF. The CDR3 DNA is TGTGCCAGCAGTTTTCGGGCTAGCGGGAGGGTTTGGGACTACGAGCAGTACTTC.

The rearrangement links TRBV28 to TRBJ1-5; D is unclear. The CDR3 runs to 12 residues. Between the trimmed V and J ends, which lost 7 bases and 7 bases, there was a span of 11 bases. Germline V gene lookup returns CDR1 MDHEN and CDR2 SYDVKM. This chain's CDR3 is CASNVRGQPQHF. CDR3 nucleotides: TGTGCCAGCAACGTCAGAGGGCAGCCCCAGCATTTT.

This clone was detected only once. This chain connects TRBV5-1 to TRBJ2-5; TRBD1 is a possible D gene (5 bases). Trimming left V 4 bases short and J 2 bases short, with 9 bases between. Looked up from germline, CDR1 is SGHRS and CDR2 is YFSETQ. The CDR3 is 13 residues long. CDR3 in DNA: TGCGCCAGCAGCCAGAGGACACAAGAGACCCAGTACTTC. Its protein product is CASSQRTQETQYF.

The CDR3 spells CASSFPSYQEQFF. CDR3 coding DNA: TGCGCCAGCAGCTTTCCTAGCTATCAGGAGCAGTTCTTC. This chain uses TRBV5-1 with TRBJ2-1; weak D call: TRBD2 (5 bases). V was pared by 2 bases and J by 10 bases, with 13 bases between. The CDR3 is made up of 13 amino acids. CDR1 is SGHRS, CDR2 YFSETQ, per germline.